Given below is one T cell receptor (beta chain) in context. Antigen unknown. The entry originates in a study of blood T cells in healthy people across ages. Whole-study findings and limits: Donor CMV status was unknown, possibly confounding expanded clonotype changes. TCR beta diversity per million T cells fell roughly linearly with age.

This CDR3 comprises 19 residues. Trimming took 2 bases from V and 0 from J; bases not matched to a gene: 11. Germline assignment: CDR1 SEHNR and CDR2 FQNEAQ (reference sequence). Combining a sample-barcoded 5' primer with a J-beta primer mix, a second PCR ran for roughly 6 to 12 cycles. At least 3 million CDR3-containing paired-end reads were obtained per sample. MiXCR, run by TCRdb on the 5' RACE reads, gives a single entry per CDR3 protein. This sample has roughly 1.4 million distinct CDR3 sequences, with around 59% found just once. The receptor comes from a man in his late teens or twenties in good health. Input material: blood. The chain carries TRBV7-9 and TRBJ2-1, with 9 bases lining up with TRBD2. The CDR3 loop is CASSLHQSGGLISYNEQFF. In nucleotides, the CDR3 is TGTGCCAGCAGCTTACACCAGAGCGGGGGGCTTATCTCCTACAATGAGCAGTTCTTC.